This T cell receptor (beta chain) appears in the sequencing data of a study of HIV-infected patients and healthy controls. General study points: Diversity differences between study cohorts were not due to their slight age and sex differences.

Alpha and beta constant-region primers primed reverse transcription of around 0.5 ug RNA. Using multiplexing indices, alpha and beta chain libraries were generated apart by chain-specific third strand synthesis. A short first PCR added P5 and P7 adapter elements and a second index. TCRdb independently ran MiXCR on the 5' RACE reads; one entry per CDR3 protein. The sample has roughly 7,500 distinct CDR3 sequences; under 8% are singletons. The repertoire came from unfractionated whole blood and reflected all unsorted peripheral T cells. V lost 4 bases and J lost 7, with 16 bases in between. The CDR3 spans 14 residues. Germline V gene data show CDR1 as SEHNR and CDR2 as FQNEAQ (reference sequence). This clonotype showed up just a few times. Antigen: not known.

The genes are TRBV7-9 and TRBJ1-1, with a possible D match to TRBD1 (6 bases). The TCR originated in an adult with HIV infection. Here the sequenced sample was blood, taken before antiretroviral therapy. DNA for the CDR3: TGTGCCAGCAGCTCCCCGCGGACAGTGGATGAAGCTTTCTTT. Encoded protein: CASSSPRTVDEAFF. Together with reference TRBV7-9 and TRBJ1-1, the CDR3 gives the full variable domain: DTGVSQNPRHKITKRGQNVTFRCDPISEHNRLYWYRQTLGQGPEFLTYFQNEAQLEKSRLLSDRFSAERPKGSFSTLEIQRTEQGDSAMYLCASSSPRTVDEAFFGQGTRLTVV.